The 31 T cell receptor beta chains below were found in one sample sequenced in a study of CD8 T cells in ankylosing spondylitis. One entry per CDR3 protein, called by TCRdb with MiXCR from the 5' RACE reads. The table has about 540,000 distinct CDR3 sequences, about 12% seen once. No antigens are known for them. Overall study results and limits: Typical of ankylosing spondylitis blood, it appeared, was a TCR beta motif of 7 or 8 highly homologous variants.

Sequencing was done on a sample of blood, either unsorted or a sorted T cell fraction (not recorded which). These receptors all stem from a male donor with ankylosing spondylitis.

The rearrangement links TRBV20-1 to TRBJ1-6; D possibly corresponds to TRBD1 (6 bases). This CDR3 comprises 15 residues. Deletions cut 1 base from V and 2 bases from J, with 9 bases between. The germline CDR1 and CDR2 sequences are DFQATT and SNEGSKA (reference sequence). The CDR3 region has the DNA TGCAGTGCTAGAGTTGGGGGGCCCTATAATTCACCCCTCCACTTT. This gives the protein CSARVGGPYNSPLHF.

This clonotype was seen at least ten times. The CDR3 loop is CASSPRGVAYNEQFF. For the CDR3, the DNA is TGTGCCAGCAGCCCCAGAGGGGTGGCCTACAATGAGCAGTTCTTC. The chain couples TRBV7-9 to TRBJ2-1, with D perhaps given as TRBD1 or TRBD2 (5 bases each). Germline V gives CDR1 SEHNR, CDR2 FQNEAQ (reference sequence). The CDR3 loop spans 15 amino acids. Trimming pared 5 bases from V and 2 bases from J, leaving 13 bases between.

This clonotype was picked up a small number of times. The chain links TRBV7-2 to TRBJ2-5, with 9 positions matching TRBD2. The CDR3 sequence is 15 residues long. CDR1 and CDR2 (germline): SGHTA, FQGNSA. Trimming cost V 2 bases and J 4 bases; bases outside gene matches: 5. The CDR3 loop reads CASSLYGSGGETQYF. The CDR3 bases are TGTGCCAGCAGCTTATACGGTAGCGGGGGAGAGACCCAGTACTTC.

This clonotype was counted a few times. The chain has TRBV5-1 and TRBJ2-6, with D hard to call. The germline CDR1 and CDR2 sequences are SGHRS and YFSETQ. The CDR3 sequence is 15 residues long. Deletions cut 3 bases from V and 0 bases from J, with 7 bases between. CDR3 DNA sequence: TGCGCCAGCAGCTCTGTCTACTCTGGGGCCAACGTCCTGACTTTC. Amino acids: CASSSVYSGANVLTF.

In its sample, this clonotype was seen a few times. The chain combines TRBV7-9 with TRBJ1-1; no clear D. The V end lost 0 bases, the J end lost 5 bases, and 16 bases lay between the germline ends. The V gene's germline CDR1 is SEHNR and CDR2 FQNEAQ (reference sequence). This CDR3 spans 16 amino acids. Here the CDR3 reads CASSLALITYYTEAFF. CDR3 bases: TGTGCCAGCAGCTTAGCCCTCATCACTTATTATACTGAAGCTTTCTTT.

This clonotype has ten or more counts. This chain joins TRBV2 and TRBJ1-3, with D maybe TRBD1 (6 bases). The CDR3 has 15 residues. Germline V CDR1 and CDR2: SNHLY, FYNNEI. V lost 6 bases, J lost 0 bases, and 12 bases lay in between. CDR3 sequence (DNA): TGTGCCAGCAGGGTCGACAGGAGCTCTGGAAACACCATATATTTT. This gives the protein CASRVDRSSGNTIYF.

This clonotype was found once. V is TRBV20-1 and J is TRBJ2-2; the D gene is possibly TRBD2 (5 bases). Deletions cut 6 bases from V and 1 base from J, with 15 bases between. CDR3 length equals 15 residues. CDR1 DFQATT and CDR2 SNEGSKA come from the germline V gene (reference sequence). The chain's CDR3 is CSARRTDKNTGELFF. CDR3 in DNA: TGCAGTGCCCGCAGGACTGATAAGAACACCGGGGAGCTGTTTTTT.

The chain joins TRBV7-9 to TRBJ1-3, with D tentatively TRBD1 (6 bases). The CDR3 contains 15 residues. Germline loops: CDR1 SEHNR, CDR2 FQNEAQ (reference sequence). The germline V and J ends were trimmed by 5 bases and 4 bases, with 15 bases remaining between them. Written as DNA, the CDR3 is TGTGCCAGCAGCCGTGGCAGGGGAGAGGGAAACACCATATATTTT. Translation: CASSRGRGEGNTIYF.

The V call is TRBV5-1, the J call TRBJ2-1, with 11 bases matching TRBD2. Germline assignment: CDR1 SGHRS and CDR2 YFSETQ. This CDR3 spans 16 amino acids. Trimming removed 4 bases from V and 10 bases from J; junction bases left unmatched: 13. The CDR3 loop is CASSLRPGTSGMEQFF. The CDR3 nucleotides read TGCGCCAGCAGCCTGCGCCCCGGGACTAGCGGCATGGAGCAGTTCTTC.

The gene calls are TRBV3-1 and TRBJ2-1, with TRBD1 as a possible D gene (5 bases). Germline V gives CDR1 LGHDT, CDR2 YNNKEL (reference sequence). The CDR3 covers 14 residues. Trimming cost V 4 bases and J 14 bases, with 21 bases left between them. The CDR3 nucleotides are TGTGCCAGCAGCCCCCCTTTCGTTGAGCTAGGGGAGTTCTTC. Its translation is CASSPPFVELGEFF.

The sample holds many counts of this clonotype. This chain links TRBV5-5 with TRBJ2-2, with D possibly being TRBD1 (5 bases). The CDR3 runs to 15 residues. Trimming cost V 4 bases and J 2 bases, with 12 bases left between them. The V gene's germline CDR1 is SGHKS and CDR2 YYEKEE (reference sequence). DNA for the CDR3: TGTGCCAGCAGCATGAGAAGGGGAAACACCGGGGAGCTGTTTTTT. This encodes CASSMRRGNTGELFF. The entire variable domain, with the rest obtained from reference TRBV5-5 and TRBJ2-2, is as follows: DAGVTQSPTHLIKTRGQQVTLRCSPISGHKSVSWYQQVLGQGPQFIFQYYEKEERGRGNFPDRFSARQFPNYSSELNVNALLLGDSALYLCASSMRRGNTGELFFGEGSRLTVL.

This clonotype was seen repeatedly, ten times or more. The chain recombines TRBV24-1 with TRBJ2-2; 7 bases map to TRBD1. V was pared by 3 bases and J by 5 bases, with 11 bases of the junction left unmatched. CDR3 length: 17 residues. Germline CDR1 is KGHDR and CDR2 is SFDVKD. The CDR3 protein is CATSDPTRTGWTGELFF. The CDR3 DNA reads as TGTGCCACCAGTGATCCCACCAGGACAGGCTGGACCGGGGAGCTGTTTTTT.

The chain carries TRBV19 and TRBJ1-5; TRBD1 might be the D (5 bases). This CDR3 comprises 15 residues. The V end lost 3 bases, the J end lost 6 bases, and 15 bases lay between the germline ends. Germline lookup yields CDR1 LNHDA and CDR2 SQIVND (reference sequence). CDR3 sequence: CASSIVEGAGQPQHF. As DNA, the CDR3 is TGTGCCAGTAGTATTGTGGAAGGGGCGGGTCAGCCCCAGCATTTT.

This clonotype was detected ten times or more. This chain connects TRBV7-2 to TRBJ2-7; D is ambiguous. There are 13 residues in the CDR3. Between the trimmed V and J ends, which lost 4 bases and 2 bases, there was a span of 9 bases. In germline, CDR1 is SGHTA, CDR2 FQGNSA. The CDR3 region has the DNA TGTGCCAGCAGCTGGGCTAGAACCTACGAGCAGTACTTC. Translated, it gives CASSWARTYEQYF. The whole variable domain, remainder taken from reference TRBV7-2 and TRBJ2-7, is GAGVSQSPSNKVTEKGKDVELRCDPISGHTALYWYRQSLGQGLEFLIYFQGNSAPDKSGLPSDRFSAERTGGSVSTLTIQRTQQEDSAVYLCASSWARTYEQYFGPGTRLTVT.

This clonotype has more than one count but fewer than ten. The chain has TRBV7-2 and TRBJ2-5; D unresolved. CDR1 is SGHTA, CDR2 FQGNSA, per germline. The CDR3 is made up of 15 amino acids. Trimming shortened V by 0 bases and J by 5 bases, and 13 bases separated the two germline ends. The CDR3 region is CASSLAPARVETQYF. The CDR3 nucleotides are TGTGCCAGCAGCTTAGCGCCGGCTAGGGTTGAGACCCAGTACTTC.

The chain uses TRBV30 and TRBJ1-5; unclear D gene. The CDR3 has 13 amino acids. CDR1 and CDR2 (germline): GTSNPN, SVGIG (reference sequence). V was clipped by 2 bases and J by 3 bases, with 8 bases between them. This CDR3 reads CAWSISHNQPQHF. The CDR3 DNA reads TGTGCCTGGAGTATCAGTCACAATCAGCCCCAGCATTTT.

This chain uses TRBV11-1 with TRBJ2-7; D is uncertain. CDR1 is SGHAT, CDR2 FQDESV, per germline (reference sequence). V lost 5 bases to trimming and J lost 3 bases, with 11 bases between them. The CDR3 consists of 13 residues. The CDR3: CASSRTPDYEQYF. Here the CDR3 DNA reads TGTGCCAGCAGCCGGACGCCTGACTACGAGCAGTACTTC.

This chain connects TRBV6-1 to TRBJ1-5, with TRBD1 matching over 7 bases. V trimming: 2 bases; J trimming: 6 bases; junction bases outside the gene matches: 7. From germline, CDR1 is MNHNS and CDR2 SASEGT. This CDR3 has 15 residues. CDR3 protein: CASSELDRVGQPQHF. The DNA of the CDR3 is TGTGCCAGCAGTGAACTTGACAGGGTCGGTCAGCCCCAGCATTTT.

This clonotype was detected a few times. CDR3 in DNA: TGTGCCAGCAGCCGGGGACAGGGCCAGGCGCAGTATTTT. Its protein is CASSRGQGQAQYF. The chain carries TRBV5-6 and TRBJ2-3, with 9 bases identical to TRBD1. The V and J ends lost 4 bases and 10 bases, in that order; junction bases with no gene match: 7. This CDR3 region has 13 residues. In germline, CDR1 is SGHDT, CDR2 YYEEEE.

This clonotype was found a few times. The V call is TRBV24-1, the J call TRBJ2-5; possible D gene TRBD1, 6 bases. CDR3 length: 15 amino acids. The V end was cut by 1 base, the J end by 2 bases, with 10 bases between. Per the germline V gene, CDR1 is KGHDR and CDR2 is SFDVKD. The CDR3, as DNA: TGTGCCACCAGTGATTTTGGGGGCCCACAAGAGACCCAGTACTTC. It codes for CATSDFGGPQETQYF.

This clonotype turned up a few times. This chain joins TRBV10-3 and TRBJ1-5; 7 bases line up with TRBD1. The CDR3 is 13 residues long. The V gene's germline CDR1 is ENHRY and CDR2 SYGVKD. V lost 10 bases, J lost 9 bases, and 12 bases stayed unmatched. The DNA of the CDR3 is TGTGCCACCATCAAGGACAGGTTTGGGCCCCAGCATTTT. As protein: CATIKDRFGPQHF.

This chain connects TRBV5-4 to TRBJ2-5, with TRBD1 matching over 8 bases. CDR3 length: 15 residues. Germline trimming cut 5 bases from V and 4 bases from J; bases unmatched to any gene: 10. Germline CDR1 and CDR2: SGHNT and YYREEE (reference sequence). In DNA form, the CDR3 reads TGTGCCAGCAGATCGGCGACAGGGGCCCCAGAGACCCAGTACTTC. It codes for CASRSATGAPETQYF. Based on the CDR3 plus reference TRBV5-4 and TRBJ2-5, the full variable domain is ETGVTQSPTHLIKTRGQQVTLRCSSQSGHNTVSWYQQALGQGPQFIFQYYREEENGRGNFPPRFSGLQFPNYSSELNVNALELDDSALYLCASRSATGAPETQYFGPGTRLLVL.

A few counts support this clonotype. A junction end diverges from the germline sequence, so it may reflect a read error. The chain joins TRBV5-1 to TRBJ1-1; tentatively, D is TRBD1 (6 bases). The CDR3 has 14 amino acids. CDR1 and CDR2 from the germline V gene are SGHRS and YFSETQ. CDR3 nucleotides: TGCGCCAGCAGCCCTGACACAGGGAGGACTGAAACTTTCTTT. Protein sequence: CASSPDTGRTETFF.

The chain couples TRBV20-1 to TRBJ2-3; 10 nucleotides match TRBD1. CDR1 DFQATT and CDR2 SNEGSKA come from the germline V gene (reference sequence). The CDR3 runs to 15 residues. V shed 1 base and J 4 bases; nucleotides not matched to a gene: 5. The DNA for the CDR3 is TGCAGTGCTAGAGTCGGGACAGGGGCATCAGATACGCAGTATTTT. Translating it yields CSARVGTGASDTQYF.

In the case of this clonotype: This may be a read error: a much more frequent sequence differs by one nucleotide. The rearrangement links TRBV11-2 to TRBJ2-7; D perhaps matches TRBD1 (5 bases). V was pared by 5 bases and J by 2 bases, with 7 bases between. This CDR3 contains 12 residues. Germline V CDR1 and CDR2: SGHAT, FQNNGV. CDR3 nucleotide sequence: TGTGCCAGCAGCCAACAGGCCTACGAGCAGTACGTC. Its protein is CASSQQAYEQYV.

The CDR3 DNA follows: TGTGCCACCAGCTCGGGACACCTGAGCTCCTACAATGAGCAGTTCTTC. Its translation is CATSSGHLSSYNEQFF. The chain has TRBV24-1 and TRBJ2-1; D possibly corresponds to TRBD1 (6 bases). Looked up from germline, CDR1 is KGHDR and CDR2 is SFDVKD. V lost 7 bases, J lost 0 bases, and 15 bases lay in between. This CDR3 has 16 amino acids.

The sample holds many counts of this clonotype. The rearrangement uses TRBV20-1 and TRBJ2-1, with 11 positions matching TRBD2. This CDR3 contains 16 residues. The V and J ends lost 5 bases and 0 bases, in that order; junction bases with no gene match: 6. CDR1 is DFQATT and CDR2 is SNEGSKA in the germline V gene (reference sequence). The CDR3 DNA follows: TGCAGTGCTGGGACTAGCGGCGCGAGCTCCTACAATGAGCAGTTCTTC. This sequence encodes CSAGTSGASSYNEQFF.

In DNA form, the CDR3 reads TGTGCCAGCAGCCGCGCCCAGGGGTCGAACACTGAAGCTTTCTTT. Translating gives CASSRAQGSNTEAFF. The chain recombines TRBV7-2 with TRBJ1-1, with D perhaps TRBD1 (6 bases). Trimming shortened V by 5 bases and J by 1 base, and 14 bases separated the two germline ends. Germline V gene data show CDR1 as SGHTA and CDR2 as FQGNSA. The CDR3 is made up of 15 amino acids. Full variable domain (rest looked up from reference TRBV7-2 and TRBJ1-1): GAGVSQSPSNKVTEKGKDVELRCDPISGHTALYWYRQSLGQGLEFLIYFQGNSAPDKSGLPSDRFSAERTGGSVSTLTIQRTQQEDSAVYLCASSRAQGSNTEAFFGQGTRLTVV.

This clonotype was counted many times. The rearrangement links TRBV15 to TRBJ1-5, with D uncertain. The V end was cut by 1 base, the J end by 2 bases, with 6 bases between. The CDR3 has 14 residues. In germline, CDR1 is LNHNV, CDR2 YYDKDF (reference sequence). Here the CDR3 DNA reads TGTGCCACCAGCAGAGGGGAGGGCAATCAGCCCCAGCATTTT. Encoded protein: CATSRGEGNQPQHF.

This clonotype came up a few times. J is TRBJ2-7 and V is TRBV5-1, with 7 positions matching TRBD2. Germline assignment: CDR1 SGHRS and CDR2 YFSETQ. The CDR3 covers 14 residues. Unmatched junction bases numbered 4, after V lost 0 bases and J lost 4 bases. The CDR3 protein is CASSLDSGFYEQYV. DNA of the CDR3: TGCGCCAGCAGCTTGGATAGCGGGTTTTACGAGCAGTACGTC.

This chain uses TRBV24-1 with TRBJ2-7; D not certain. Trimming removed 5 bases at V and 3 bases at J, with 4 bases between. This CDR3 is built from 11 residues. From germline, CDR1 is KGHDR and CDR2 SFDVKD. This CDR3 reads CATSGGYEQYF. The CDR3 region has the DNA TGTGCCACCAGTGGGGGCTACGAGCAGTACTTC.